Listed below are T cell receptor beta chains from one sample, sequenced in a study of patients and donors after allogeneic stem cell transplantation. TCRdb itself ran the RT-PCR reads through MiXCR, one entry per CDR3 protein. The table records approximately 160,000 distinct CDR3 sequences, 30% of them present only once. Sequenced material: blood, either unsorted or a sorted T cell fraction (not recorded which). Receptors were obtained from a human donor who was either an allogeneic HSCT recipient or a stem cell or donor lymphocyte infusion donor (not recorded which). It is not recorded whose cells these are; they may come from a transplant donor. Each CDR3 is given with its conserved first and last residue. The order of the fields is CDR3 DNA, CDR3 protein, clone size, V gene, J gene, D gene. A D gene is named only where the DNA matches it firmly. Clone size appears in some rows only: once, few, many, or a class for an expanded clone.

CDR3nt: TGTGCCAGCAGCAACCGGCGGCCTAGCGGCCAAGAGACCCAGTACTTC
CDR3aa: CASSNRRPSGQETQYF
abundance: NA
v_gene: TRBV5-5
j_gene: TRBJ2-5
d_gene: TRBD2

CDR3nt: TGCGCCAGCAGCCAAGAGACGGGGACTGGATACAATGAGCAGTTCTTC
CDR3aa: CASSQETGTGYNEQFF
abundance: NA
v_gene: TRBV4-1
j_gene: TRBJ2-1
d_gene: NA

CDR3nt: TGTGCCAGCAGCGTCGGACAGGGGGCTACTGAAGCTTTCTTT
CDR3aa: CASSVGQGATEAFF
abundance: many
v_gene: TRBV11-1
j_gene: TRBJ1-1
d_gene: TRBD1

CDR3nt: TGTGCCAGCAGCCGCAATCTGGGAGGGCTCTCTGGAAACACCATATATTTT
CDR3aa: CASSRNLGGLSGNTIYF
abundance: NA
v_gene: TRBV3-1
j_gene: TRBJ1-3
d_gene: NA

CDR3nt: TGTGCCAGCAGCTCACCCGACACGGGGGTTTCTGGCTACACCTTC
CDR3aa: CASSSPDTGVSGYTF
abundance: NA
v_gene: TRBV7-9
j_gene: TRBJ1-2
d_gene: NA

CDR3nt: TGTGCCAGCAGCCCCCCAAGCGGGAGGGAATCCTACGAGCAGTACTTC
CDR3aa: CASSPPSGRESYEQYF
abundance: NA
v_gene: TRBV7-9
j_gene: TRBJ2-7
d_gene: TRBD2

CDR3nt: TGTGCCAGCGGCGGGACGGAGGGGGCAGGCTACGAGCAGTACTTC
CDR3aa: CASGGTEGAGYEQYF
abundance: NA
v_gene: TRBV12-3/TRBV12-4
j_gene: TRBJ2-7
d_gene: NA

CDR3nt: TGCAGCGCGATCCGGGACAGTGAGCAGTTCTTC
CDR3aa: CSAIRDSEQFF
abundance: few
v_gene: TRBV29-1
j_gene: TRBJ2-1
d_gene: TRBD1

CDR3nt: TGTGCCAGCAGTTTTCCGCGAGCGGTTGCCCTGAATGAGCAGTTCTTC
CDR3aa: CASSFPRAVALNEQFF
abundance: few
v_gene: TRBV12-3/TRBV12-4
j_gene: TRBJ2-1
d_gene: NA

CDR3nt: TGTGCCAGCAGCGTAGGGGGGGACAGCTACAATGAGCAGTTCTTC
CDR3aa: CASSVGGDSYNEQFF
abundance: few
v_gene: TRBV9
j_gene: TRBJ2-1
d_gene: NA

CDR3nt: TGCAGCTTTGATGCGTCGACAGGGTGGGACCAAGAGACCCAGTACTTC
CDR3aa: CSFDASTGWDQETQYF
abundance: few
v_gene: TRBV29-1
j_gene: TRBJ2-5
d_gene: TRBD1

CDR3nt: TGCAGTGCTAGGGCGGCTCCTGAAGCTTTCTTT
CDR3aa: CSARAAPEAFF
abundance: many
v_gene: TRBV20-1
j_gene: TRBJ1-1
d_gene: NA

CDR3nt: TGTGCCAGCAGCTTGGGGTACCGCGACAATGAGCAGTTCTTC
CDR3aa: CASSLGYRDNEQFF
abundance: NA
v_gene: TRBV5-6
j_gene: TRBJ2-1
d_gene: NA

CDR3nt: TGCGCCAGCCATGGACTAGGGACGAATGAGCAGTTCTTC
CDR3aa: CASHGLGTNEQFF
abundance: NA
v_gene: TRBV5-1
j_gene: TRBJ2-1
d_gene: TRBD2

CDR3nt: TGTGCCAGCAGCCCGTGGACAGGGGACACCGGGGAGCTGTTTTTT
CDR3aa: CASSPWTGDTGELFF
abundance: few
v_gene: TRBV7-2
j_gene: TRBJ2-2
d_gene: TRBD1

CDR3nt: TGTGCCAGCAGTTTCCCAGGGATGCGGGAGAATGAGCAGTTCTTC
CDR3aa: CASSFPGMRENEQFF
abundance: few
v_gene: TRBV12-3/TRBV12-4
j_gene: TRBJ2-1
d_gene: TRBD2

CDR3nt: TGCGCCAGCACCAGGGAAGAGACCCAGTACTTC
CDR3aa: CASTREETQYF
abundance: few
v_gene: TRBV5-1
j_gene: TRBJ2-5
d_gene: NA

CDR3nt: TGCGCCAGCAGCCAAGTACAGGGTCGTGAGGAGCTGTTTTTT
CDR3aa: CASSQVQGREELFF
abundance: NA
v_gene: TRBV4-3
j_gene: TRBJ2-2
d_gene: NA

CDR3nt: TGTGCCAGCAGTTTAAGACCCCGTAAGGACACTGAAGCTTTCTTT
CDR3aa: CASSLRPRKDTEAFF
abundance: few
v_gene: TRBV12-3/TRBV12-4
j_gene: TRBJ1-1
d_gene: NA

CDR3nt: TGTGCCAGCAGTGTGGACAGGGGCCTCTACGAGCAGTACTTC
CDR3aa: CASSVDRGLYEQYF
abundance: NA
v_gene: TRBV2
j_gene: TRBJ2-7
d_gene: TRBD1

CDR3nt: TGTGCCAGCAGCCCCCGGGGATTGGGTTTGGATGAGCAGTTCTTC
CDR3aa: CASSPRGLGLDEQFF
abundance: NA
v_gene: TRBV7-3
j_gene: TRBJ2-1
d_gene: NA

CDR3nt: TGTGCCACCAGTGACAATCAGGGAGTCGACATTCTGTACTTC
CDR3aa: CATSDNQGVDILYF
abundance: NA
v_gene: TRBV24-1
j_gene: TRBJ2-4
d_gene: NA

CDR3nt: TGTGCCAGCACCCTCCTCACAGATACGCAGTATTTT
CDR3aa: CASTLLTDTQYF
abundance: NA
v_gene: TRBV12-3/TRBV12-4
j_gene: TRBJ2-3
d_gene: NA

CDR3nt: TGCGCCAGCAGCCAAGCATTGGACAGGCTAACAGATACGCAGTATTTT
CDR3aa: CASSQALDRLTDTQYF
abundance: NA
v_gene: TRBV4-3
j_gene: TRBJ2-3
d_gene: TRBD1

CDR3nt: TGCGCCAGCAGCCAAGCCTCCCGACCCTCTACTAGCGGGAAGGGGGATACGCAGTATTTT
CDR3aa: CASSQASRPSTSGKGDTQYF
abundance: NA
v_gene: TRBV4-3
j_gene: TRBJ2-3
d_gene: TRBD2

CDR3nt: TGTGCCAGCAGCCCAGGTGCCCATCAGCCGTACAATGAGCAGTTCTTC
CDR3aa: CASSPGAHQPYNEQFF
abundance: NA
v_gene: TRBV7-9
j_gene: TRBJ2-1
d_gene: NA

CDR3nt: TGTGCCAGCACCTCCGGGGCTAGCGGGAGTGTAGAGACCCAGTACTTC
CDR3aa: CASTSGASGSVETQYF
abundance: NA
v_gene: TRBV6-5
j_gene: TRBJ2-5
d_gene: TRBD2

CDR3nt: TGCAGTGCTAGTATAGGGTACGAGCAGTACTTC
CDR3aa: CSASIGYEQYF
abundance: NA
v_gene: TRBV20-1
j_gene: TRBJ2-7
d_gene: NA

CDR3nt: TGTGCCAGCAAGGGGGGCTTGAACACTGAAGCTTTCTTT
CDR3aa: CASKGGLNTEAFF
abundance: NA
v_gene: TRBV7-9
j_gene: TRBJ1-1
d_gene: NA

CDR3nt: TGCGCCAGCAGCCAAGTCTGGACAGGGGGAGAGACCCAGTACTTC
CDR3aa: CASSQVWTGGETQYF
abundance: NA
v_gene: TRBV4-1
j_gene: TRBJ2-5
d_gene: TRBD1

CDR3nt: TGTGCCAGCAGCCAAGAGGTCGGGCAGGGTGGATACAATGAGCAGTTCTTC
CDR3aa: CASSQEVGQGGYNEQFF
abundance: NA
v_gene: TRBV3-1
j_gene: TRBJ2-1
d_gene: NA

CDR3nt: TGCAGTGCTAGTGAAGTATGGACCGGGACTGAAGCTTTCTTT
CDR3aa: CSASEVWTGTEAFF
abundance: NA
v_gene: TRBV20-1
j_gene: TRBJ1-1
d_gene: NA

CDR3nt: TGCGCCAGCAGTGAGTGGCAGGTCTATGGCTACACCTTC
CDR3aa: CASSEWQVYGYTF
abundance: few
v_gene: TRBV10-2
j_gene: TRBJ1-2
d_gene: NA

CDR3nt: TGCAGCGTTGAAGATATTCGGGGGCTGTTTTTT
CDR3aa: CSVEDIRGLFF
abundance: NA
v_gene: TRBV29-1
j_gene: TRBJ1-4
d_gene: NA

CDR3nt: TGTGCCAGCAGCCGTTCAGAGTACAGGGTCAACACTGAAGCTTTCTTT
CDR3aa: CASSRSEYRVNTEAFF
abundance: few
v_gene: TRBV4-2
j_gene: TRBJ1-1
d_gene: NA

CDR3nt: TGCGCCAGCAGCCAAAATCAACTGTCCGGCAATGAGCAGTTCTTC
CDR3aa: CASSQNQLSGNEQFF
abundance: NA
v_gene: TRBV4-1
j_gene: TRBJ2-1
d_gene: NA

CDR3nt: TGTGCCGCGAGGGACGCCTATAATTCACCCCTCCACTTT
CDR3aa: CAARDAYNSPLHF
abundance: few
v_gene: TRBV6-5
j_gene: TRBJ1-6
d_gene: NA

CDR3nt: TGCAGCGTTGTGGGACTAGGCGGATACGAGCAGTACTTC
CDR3aa: CSVVGLGGYEQYF
abundance: NA
v_gene: TRBV29-1
j_gene: TRBJ2-7
d_gene: TRBD2

CDR3nt: TGTGCCAGCGGGCGAGTCTACGAGCAGTACTTC
CDR3aa: CASGRVYEQYF
abundance: NA
v_gene: TRBV7-9
j_gene: TRBJ2-7
d_gene: NA

CDR3nt: TGTGCCAGCACATCCGTCCCTGGGTGGGAAGCTTTCTTT
CDR3aa: CASTSVPGWEAFF
abundance: NA
v_gene: TRBV28
j_gene: TRBJ1-1
d_gene: NA

CDR3nt: TGCAGCGTTGAAGGGCTTCGAGGGGACACTGAAGCTTTCTTT
CDR3aa: CSVEGLRGDTEAFF
abundance: many
v_gene: TRBV29-1
j_gene: TRBJ1-1
d_gene: NA

CDR3nt: TGTGCCAGCAACATTATCGGCTGGGCCGGGGCACAAGAGACCCAGTACTTC
CDR3aa: CASNIIGWAGAQETQYF
abundance: few
v_gene: TRBV12-3/TRBV12-4
j_gene: TRBJ2-5
d_gene: NA

CDR3nt: TGTGCCAGCAGCCCGGGGGACCGCTCCTACAATGAGCAGTTCTTC
CDR3aa: CASSPGDRSYNEQFF
abundance: NA
v_gene: TRBV7-2
j_gene: TRBJ2-1
d_gene: NA

CDR3nt: TGTGCCAGCAGTTACAATGGCGCCTACACCGGGGAGCTGTTTTTT
CDR3aa: CASSYNGAYTGELFF
abundance: few
v_gene: TRBV6-2/TRBV6-3
j_gene: TRBJ2-2
d_gene: NA

CDR3nt: TGTGCCGGGGGATTAGATACGCAGTATTTT
CDR3aa: CAGGLDTQYF
abundance: few
v_gene: TRBV7-2
j_gene: TRBJ2-3
d_gene: NA

CDR3nt: TGTGCCAGCAGCCCTCGGACAGGGGGGCACAATGAGCAGTTCTTC
CDR3aa: CASSPRTGGHNEQFF
abundance: NA
v_gene: TRBV7-2
j_gene: TRBJ2-1
d_gene: TRBD1

CDR3nt: TGCAGTGATCCTAGCGGGAGCCACCGGGGCACCGGGGAGCTGTTTTTT
CDR3aa: CSDPSGSHRGTGELFF
abundance: NA
v_gene: TRBV20-1
j_gene: TRBJ2-2
d_gene: TRBD2

CDR3nt: TGTGCCAGCAGCCAAGTTCCTGGACAGGGAAAATATAATTCACCCCTCCACTTT
CDR3aa: CASSQVPGQGKYNSPLHF
abundance: NA
v_gene: TRBV3-1
j_gene: TRBJ1-6
d_gene: TRBD1

CDR3nt: TGTGCCATCAGACTGGCAGACGGCTACACCTTC
CDR3aa: CAIRLADGYTF
abundance: NA
v_gene: TRBV10-3
j_gene: TRBJ1-2
d_gene: NA

CDR3nt: TGTGCCAGCACCCTTCTCCGGGCCTCGGGGGGCTACACCTTC
CDR3aa: CASTLLRASGGYTF
abundance: NA
v_gene: TRBV12-3/TRBV12-4
j_gene: TRBJ1-2
d_gene: NA

CDR3nt: TGTGCCATCACCCCTTCCCCAGGGGACACTGAAGCTTTCTTT
CDR3aa: CAITPSPGDTEAFF
abundance: few
v_gene: TRBV10-3
j_gene: TRBJ1-1
d_gene: NA